Sequencing of this T cell receptor (beta chain) was carried out in a study of blood T cells in healthy people across ages. Each of the donors had around 10 milliliters of peripheral blood drawn into EDTA-treated Vacutainer tubes. This clonotype was observed at least ten times. Alongside a J-beta primer mix, a sample-barcoded 5' primer served in a second PCR lasting roughly 6 to 11 cycles. Each cDNA was tagged by a template-switch adaptor containing 12 random nucleotides. CDR3-containing paired-end reads numbering at least 2.5 million came from each sample. TCRdb re-called the 5' RACE reads through MiXCR, storing one row per CDR3 protein. This table holds 1.5 million to 2 million distinct CDR3 sequences, over 25% found once. The receptor was isolated from a woman in her twenties or thirties in good health. The specimen was blood.

The DNA for the CDR3 is TGTGCCAGCAGTTTTCTACAGAACTATGGCTACACCTTC. Translation: CASSFLQNYGYTF. This chain links TRBV12-3 or TRBV12-4 with TRBJ1-2; D not resolved. Trimming left V 3 bases short and J 2 bases short, with 7 bases between. This CDR3 comprises 13 residues.